This TCR beta chain was identified during a study of Graves' ophthalmopathy and Graves' hyperthyroidism. The study amplified TCR beta CDR3 regions using RNA transcripts. HTBI primers served in a first-round RT-PCR, which a second-round multiplex PCR followed. TCRdb passed the multiplex PCR reads through MiXCR, listing each CDR3 protein once. The table records hundreds of thousands of distinct CDR3 sequences, over 20% of them present only once. Comments on this clonotype: The antigen is undetermined.

Study outcomes and limitations: Most expanded clonotypes from thyroid (those above 0.001 frequency) were also found in blood. The model achieved around 67% sensitivity and under 75% specificity for ophthalmopathy progression.

Sequencing was done on a sample of peripheral blood. The clonotype comes from a woman aged 18-29 years with stable Graves' hyperthyroidism. Some clones in this sample may be carry-over from other donors' samples.

The CDR3 here is CSALGDRGLEGYTF. The CDR3 region has the DNA TGCAGCGCCCTGGGGGACAGGGGGCTTGAGGGCTACACCTTC. The chain is built from TRBV29-1 and TRBJ1-2; TRBD1 matches at 12 bases. There are 14 residues in the CDR3. Germline CDR1 is SQVTM and CDR2 is ANQGSEA. J gave up 8 bases and V 7 bases, and 11 bases lay outside the gene matches.